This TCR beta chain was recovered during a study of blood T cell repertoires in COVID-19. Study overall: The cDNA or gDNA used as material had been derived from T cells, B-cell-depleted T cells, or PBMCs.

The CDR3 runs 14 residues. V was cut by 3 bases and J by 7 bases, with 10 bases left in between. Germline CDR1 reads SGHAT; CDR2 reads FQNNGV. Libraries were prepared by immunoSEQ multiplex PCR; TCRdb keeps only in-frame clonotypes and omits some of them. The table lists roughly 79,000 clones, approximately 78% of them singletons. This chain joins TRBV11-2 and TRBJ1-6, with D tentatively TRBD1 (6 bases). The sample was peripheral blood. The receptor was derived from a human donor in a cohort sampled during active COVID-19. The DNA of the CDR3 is TGTGCCAGCAGCTTGGGGGGGGCGAATTCACCCCTCCACTTT. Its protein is CASSLGGANSPLHF.